Below, 23 T cell receptor beta chains from the same sample are listed, as sequenced in a study of breast tumors, draining lymph nodes, adjacent tissues. TCRdb re-called the multiplex PCR reads with MiXCR, one entry per CDR3 protein. The profile covers about 21,000 distinct CDR3 sequences, with roughly 41% appearing a single time and approximately 24% taken by the ten largest. The sample consisted of breast tumor tissue. Receptor source: a female donor with breast cancer. Some clones in this sample may be carry-over from other donors' samples.

This clonotype was detected ten times or more. CDR3 amino acids: CASSLGAREQYF. The CDR3 nucleotides read TGCGCCAGCAGTTTAGGGGCCCGAGAGCAGTACTTC. The gene calls are TRBV10-2 and TRBJ2-7; possible D gene TRBD1, 5 bases. There are 12 residues in the CDR3. Germline V gene data show CDR1 as WSHSY and CDR2 as SAAADI. Trimming shortened V by 5 bases and J by 7 bases, and 12 bases separated the two germline ends.

This clonotype showed up many times. The gene calls are TRBV20-1 and TRBJ2-7, with TRBD2 matching over 7 bases. This CDR3 region has 13 residues. Losses at the gene ends were 1 base for V and 6 bases for J; bases not matched to a gene: 6. Germline CDR1 is DFQATT and CDR2 is SNEGSKA (reference sequence). The CDR3, as DNA: TGCAGTGCTAGAGTTCCGACTAGCCGCGAGCAGTACTTC. Translation: CSARVPTSREQYF.

Only one count was recorded for this clonotype. This chain links TRBV6-5 with TRBJ1-2; D is ambiguous. The V and J ends lost 5 bases and 5 bases respectively, with 9 bases between them. Germline CDR1 and CDR2: MNHEY and SVGAGI. The CDR3 covers 12 residues. The CDR3 loop reads CASSATPYGYTF. DNA of the CDR3: TGTGCCAGCAGTGCAACCCCTTATGGCTACACCTTC.

This clonotype showed up many times. J is TRBJ2-2 and V is TRBV12-3 or TRBV12-4; D might be TRBD1 or TRBD2, each matching 5 bases. V lost 4 bases and J lost 3, with 18 bases in between. The CDR3 contains 17 residues. The CDR3 DNA follows: TGTGCCAGCAGTTCTATGCCGGGACCCCAAGACACCGGGGAGCTGTTTTTT. This sequence encodes CASSSMPGPQDTGELFF.

This clonotype is medium-sized. The CDR3 region is CASSLKVGRDEQFF. Here the CDR3 DNA reads TGTGCCAGCAGCTTAAAAGTCGGGAGGGATGAGCAGTTCTTC. The chain combines TRBV7-9 with TRBJ2-1; the match to TRBD2 covers 8 bases. Germline V gene sequence: CDR1 SEHNR, CDR2 FQNEAQ (reference sequence). This CDR3 spans 14 amino acids. The V segment lost 2 bases and the J segment 8 bases; nucleotides outside the gene matches: 5. The full variable domain, with the rest looked up from reference TRBV7-9 and TRBJ2-1, is DTGVSQNPRHKITKRGQNVTFRCDPISEHNRLYWYRQTLGQGPEFLTYFQNEAQLEKSRLLSDRFSAERPKGSFSTLEIQRTEQGDSAMYLCASSLKVGRDEQFFGPGTRLTVL.

This clonotype was counted only a few times. A read error may explain this, as a much larger clone is one base away. The chain links TRBV9 to TRBJ2-1; 9 nucleotides agree with TRBD2. This CDR3 region has 15 residues. Per the germline V gene, CDR1 is SGDLS and CDR2 is YYNGEE. CDR3 sequence: CASSVDLAGFNEPFF. The DNA for the CDR3 is TGTGCCAGCAGCGTAGATCTAGCGGGGTTCAATGAGCCGTTCTTC.

By share, this clonotype counts as medium-sized (0.01 to 0.1%). This sequence joins TRBV7-9 and TRBJ2-3; 10 bases are a match to TRBD2. CDR3 size: 17 residues. Germline V gene sequence: CDR1 SEHNR, CDR2 FQNEAQ (reference sequence). V lost 5 bases to trimming and J lost 2 bases; unmatched junction nucleotides: 10. CDR3 residues: CASSPVRLAGVTDTQYF. In DNA form, the CDR3 reads TGTGCCAGCAGCCCAGTCCGCCTAGCGGGAGTCACAGATACGCAGTATTTT.

The V and J genes are TRBV20-1 and TRBJ2-7; 12 positions match TRBD2. CDR3 length: 17 amino acids. V shed 3 bases, J shed 6 bases, and the junction held 15 bases outside the gene matches. Germline CDR1 is DFQATT and CDR2 is SNEGSKA (reference sequence). DNA of the CDR3: TGCAGTGCTAGCACTGAGACTAGCGGGAGCATCGCTGGCGAGCAGTACTTC. It is translated as CSASTETSGSIAGEQYF.

Comments on this clonotype: The junction differs from germline at one of its ends, possibly a read error. V and J are TRBV18 and TRBJ1-2; D is uncertain. The CDR3 spans 14 residues. The germline V gene encodes CDR1 KGHSH and CDR2 LQKENI. The CDR3 nucleotides read TGTGCCAGCTCACCGTATAGTGCTGACTATGGTTACACCTTC. Protein sequence: CASSPYSADYGYTF.

The chain is built from TRBV4-2 and TRBJ1-3; a weak D match, TRBD1 (5 bases). This CDR3 spans 17 amino acids. Germline-derived CDR1 and CDR2 are LGHNA and YNFKEQ. The V end lost 1 base, the J end lost 0 bases, and 13 bases lay between the germline ends. CDR3 DNA: TGTGCCAGCAGCCAAGGTAGGGGAGGATTCTCTGGAAACACCATATATTTT. It codes for CASSQGRGGFSGNTIYF.

Many counts were recorded for this clonotype. V and J are TRBV7-2 and TRBJ1-2; TRBD1 matches 8 bases. The germline V gene encodes CDR1 SGHTA and CDR2 FQGNSA. V lost 6 bases, J lost 6 bases, and 6 bases stayed unmatched. The CDR3 has 13 amino acids. Written as DNA, the CDR3 is TGTGCCAGCAGACCGACAGGGGCAGATGGCTACACCTTC. This translates into CASRPTGADGYTF.

On this clonotype itself: This clone may be a read error of a much larger clone one base away. The CDR3 sequence: CASSPGHRDSCNSPLHF. The CDR3 DNA reads as TGCGCCAGCAGCCCTGGACACCGGGACAGTTGCAATTCACCCCTCCACTTT. The rearrangement joins TRBV5-1 to TRBJ1-6, with 7 bases aligning to TRBD1. V lost 4 bases, J lost 7 bases, and 14 bases stayed unmatched. Germline V gene lookup returns CDR1 SGHRS and CDR2 YFSETQ. The CDR3 sequence is 17 residues long.

This clonotype was observed many times. This rearrangement joins TRBV19 to TRBJ2-1; D is unclear. Trimming shortened V by 2 bases and J by 1 base, and 9 bases separated the two germline ends. Germline-derived CDR1 and CDR2 are LNHDA and SQIVND (reference sequence). The CDR3 has 15 amino acids. Here the CDR3 reads CASSIILDSYNEQFF. Written as DNA, the CDR3 is TGTGCCAGTAGTATAATTCTCGATTCCTACAATGAGCAGTTCTTC.

The J gene is TRBJ2-7, the V gene TRBV28; 7 nucleotides align to TRBD1. Germline CDR1 MDHEN, CDR2 SYDVKM. V gave up 6 bases and J gave up 1 base; unmatched junction bases: 6. CDR3 length: 14 residues. As DNA, the CDR3 is TGTGCCAGCAGCCCGGGACAGTCATCCTACGAGCAGTACTTC. As protein: CASSPGQSSYEQYF.

This clonotype was counted ten times or more. The chain recombines TRBV7-9 with TRBJ2-4, with D tentatively TRBD1 (5 bases). The germline V gene has CDR1 SEHNR and CDR2 FQNEAQ (reference sequence). Trimming shortened V by 5 bases and J by 15 bases, and 20 bases separated the two germline ends. This CDR3 has 13 residues. The CDR3 DNA follows: TGTGCCAGCAGCATCGACAGAGCCGGACCGCGGTACTTC. This translates into CASSIDRAGPRYF.

The genes are TRBV10-3 and TRBJ1-5; no definite D call. The CDR3 loop spans 15 amino acids. The V end was cut by 8 bases, the J end by 0 bases, with 14 bases between. Germline loops: CDR1 ENHRY, CDR2 SYGVKD. CDR3 in amino acids: CAILDENDSNQPQHF. The CDR3 bases are TGTGCCATCTTGGACGAGAATGATAGCAATCAGCCCCAGCATTTT.

This clonotype occurred once. V and J are TRBV20-1 and TRBJ1-5; 7 nucleotides match TRBD1. V gave up 6 bases and J gave up 7 bases; unmatched junction bases: 6. Germline values: CDR1 DFQATT, CDR2 SNEGSKA (reference sequence). The CDR3 length is 12 residues. The CDR3 protein is CSAHRGEQPQHF. The CDR3 DNA reads as TGCAGTGCCCACAGGGGAGAACAGCCCCAGCATTTT.

This clonotype is termed medium-sized (0.01 to 0.1%). CDR3 sequence: CASSEGRGQGIYGYTF. The DNA for the CDR3 is TGCGCCAGCAGCGAAGGACGAGGGCAGGGAATATATGGCTACACCTTC. The rearrangement uses TRBV5-1 and TRBJ1-2; tentative D call: TRBD1 (5 bases). The length of the CDR3 is 16 residues. V was pared by 4 bases and J by 5 bases, with 21 bases between. CDR1 and CDR2 (germline): SGHRS, YFSETQ.

This clonotype has ten or more counts. The J gene is TRBJ2-2, the V gene TRBV9; 9 bases are shared with TRBD2. The germline gives CDR1 SGDLS, CDR2 YYNGEE. Trimming removed 3 bases from V and 2 bases from J; junction bases left unmatched: 5. The length of the CDR3 is 16 residues. CDR3 sequence: CASSARAGGNTGELFF. For the CDR3, the DNA is TGTGCCAGCAGCGCTCGAGCGGGGGGTAACACCGGGGAGCTGTTTTTT.

This clonotype was picked up many times. The V call is TRBV5-1, the J call TRBJ2-7, with no clear D. CDR3 length: 15 amino acids. V shed 0 bases and J shed 5 bases, with 15 bases lying between them. Germline CDR1 SGHRS, CDR2 YFSETQ. The CDR3 reads CASSLGGSPRHEQYF. As DNA, the CDR3 is TGCGCCAGCAGCTTGGGTGGGTCCCCTCGGCACGAGCAGTACTTC.

This clonotype was detected only a few times. At one of its ends the junction is not consistent with the germline gene, which may arise from a read error. The chain combines TRBV6-5 with TRBJ2-2, with D unclear. There are 15 residues in the CDR3. Germline CDR1 is MNHEY and CDR2 is SVGAGI. CDR3 nucleotide sequence: TGTGCCAGCAGTCACTCGTTTTTAGGGTCGGGGGAGCTGTTTTTT. Amino acids: CASSHSFLGSGELFF.

This clonotype was counted once. The J gene is TRBJ2-7, the V gene TRBV9, with 11 bases that match TRBD2. The trim removed 4 bases at V and 0 bases at J, leaving 6 bases unmatched. From germline, CDR1 is SGDLS and CDR2 YYNGEE. The CDR3 is 16 amino acids. The chain's CDR3 is CASSSGTSGSSYEQYF. The CDR3 DNA sequence: TGTGCCAGCAGCTCAGGGACTAGCGGAAGCTCCTACGAGCAGTACTTC.

This clonotype is a singleton in its sample. Relative to the germline gene, one junction end is altered; a read error may explain this. V usage is TRBV7-2 and J usage is TRBJ1-2; weak D call: TRBD1 (6 bases). Germline CDR1 is SGHTA and CDR2 is FQGNSA. The CDR3 is 14 residues long. The CDR3 region has the DNA TGTGCCAGCAGCACGGGACAAGGGAACTGTGGCTACACCTTC. Encoded protein: CASSTGQGNCGYTF. The variable domain in full, completed from reference TRBV7-2 and TRBJ1-2, reads GAGVSQSPSNKVTEKGKDVELRCDPISGHTALYWYRQSLGQGLEFLIYFQGNSAPDKSGLPSDRFSAERTGGSVSTLTIQRTQQEDSAVYLCASSTGQGNCGYTFGSGTRLTVV.